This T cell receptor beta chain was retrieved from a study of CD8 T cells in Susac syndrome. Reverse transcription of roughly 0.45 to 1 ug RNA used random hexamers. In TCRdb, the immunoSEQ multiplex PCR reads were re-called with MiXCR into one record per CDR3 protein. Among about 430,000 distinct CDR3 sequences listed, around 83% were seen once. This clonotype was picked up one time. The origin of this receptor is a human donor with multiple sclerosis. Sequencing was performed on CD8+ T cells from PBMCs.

In nucleotides, the CDR3 is TGTGCCAGTAGTATTTTCGGGACGGTATACAATGAGCAGTTCTTC. This encodes CASSIFGTVYNEQFF. The chain links TRBV19 to TRBJ2-1; possibly TRBD1 or TRBD2 for D (5 bases each). Trimming cost V 3 bases and J 4 bases, with 13 bases left between them. CDR3 size: 15 residues. Germline V CDR1 and CDR2: LNHDA, SQIVND (reference sequence).